These 27 T cell receptor beta chains share one sample of origin, sequenced in a study of glioma-infiltrating T cells after dendritic cell vaccination. Regarding time point: after dendritic cell vaccination, including at tumor progression/relapse. TCRdb's copy holds only in-frame clones and misses some; the assay was immunoSEQ multiplex PCR. The repertoire has around 92,000 clones, approximately 80% of them found once; the top ten carry 4.5% to 5.5%. Here the sequenced sample was blood, taken after dendritic cell vaccination. These TCRs come from a human donor with glioblastoma.

V is TRBV10-3 and J is TRBJ2-7; 15 bases match TRBD2. The germline CDR1 and CDR2 sequences are ENHRY and SYGVKD. CDR3 size: 17 residues. V lost 4 bases and J lost 3; bases outside the gene matches: 7. This chain's CDR3 is CAISASLGLAGGYEQYF. DNA for the CDR3: TGTGCCATCAGTGCGTCCTTGGGACTAGCGGGAGGCTACGAGCAGTACTTC.

This chain uses TRBV2 with TRBJ2-2, with 12 bases fitting TRBD2. Germline loops: CDR1 SNHLY, CDR2 FYNNEI. V lost 0 bases, J lost 2 bases, and 4 bases stayed unmatched. The CDR3 sequence is 18 residues long. The CDR3 DNA sequence: TGTGCCAGCAGTGAAGCGCTAGCGGGGGGGCCTAACACCGGGGAGCTGTTTTTT. Translation: CASSEALAGGPNTGELFF.

The gene calls are TRBV5-1 and TRBJ2-5; TRBD1 agrees at 7 bases. Germline lookup yields CDR1 SGHRS and CDR2 YFSETQ. V was clipped by 0 bases and J by 1 base; unmatched bases: 6. This CDR3 is built from 16 residues. CDR3: CASSLAAGGGQETQYF. The CDR3 nucleotides read TGCGCCAGCAGCTTGGCGGCAGGGGGTGGCCAAGAGACCCAGTACTTC.

Of note for this clone: At one end, the junction sequence differs from germline, possibly due to a read error. The chain carries TRBV6-6 and TRBJ2-7, with TRBD1 as a possible D gene (6 bases). The CDR3 is made up of 16 amino acids. Germline V gene lookup returns CDR1 MNHNY and CDR2 SVGAGI (reference sequence). In DNA form, the CDR3 reads TGTGCCAGCAGTTACTCGAAGCAGGGGCTGTCCTACGGGCAGTACTTC. Translated: CASSYSKQGLSYGQYF.

The chain joins TRBV10-3 to TRBJ1-1, with 9 bases lining up with TRBD1. CDR3 length: 15 amino acids. Trimming at V came to 4 bases and at J to 6 bases, leaving 9 bases not matched to a gene. The germline V gene encodes CDR1 ENHRY and CDR2 SYGVKD. CDR3 amino acids: CAISGGQGIVAEAFF. The CDR3 region has the DNA TGTGCCATCAGTGGCGGACAGGGGATAGTCGCTGAAGCTTTCTTT.

The CDR3 loop reads CASSSRQGPSGNTIYF. The CDR3 nucleotides are TGTGCCAGCAGCTCACGACAGGGTCCCTCTGGAAACACCATATATTTT. This chain links TRBV9 with TRBJ1-3; 7 bases line up with TRBD1. The CDR3 contains 16 residues. From germline, CDR1 is SGDLS and CDR2 YYNGEE. V gave up 4 bases and J gave up 0 bases; unmatched junction bases: 7.

The rearrangement uses TRBV9 and TRBJ2-5; D gene ambiguous. The germline V gene encodes CDR1 SGDLS and CDR2 YYNGEE. This CDR3 has 14 amino acids. Between the trimmed V and J ends, which lost 0 bases and 4 bases, there was a span of 10 bases. The CDR3 DNA reads as TGTGCCAGCAGCGTAGGGCTCGCTGCAGAGACCCAGTACTTC. This codes for CASSVGLAAETQYF.

The rearrangement joins TRBV6-1 to TRBJ1-1; no clear D gene. CDR3 size: 15 residues. Per germline, CDR1 MNHNS and CDR2 SASEGT. V gave up 2 bases and J gave up 0 bases, with 10 bases separating them. CDR3 sequence (DNA): TGTGCCAGCAGTGAAACAATACGCTTGAACACTGAAGCTTTCTTT. This sequence encodes CASSETIRLNTEAFF.

This clone showed up just a few times. The V and J genes are TRBV5-1 and TRBJ2-1; possibly TRBD1 for D (6 bases). This CDR3 has 16 amino acids. V lost 3 bases, J lost 0 bases, and 13 bases lay in between. Germline V gene sequence: CDR1 SGHRS, CDR2 YFSETQ. The CDR3 DNA reads as TGCGCCAGCAGCTCGGGGACACTGAGCTCCTACAATGAGCAGTTCTTC. Translating gives CASSSGTLSSYNEQFF.

The rearrangement joins TRBV4-2 to TRBJ1-3; TRBD1 might be the D (6 bases). The CDR3 has 16 amino acids. V lost 0 bases, J lost 4 bases, and 13 bases lay in between. Per the germline V gene, CDR1 is LGHNA and CDR2 is YNFKEQ. The CDR3 is CASSQDQGGVGNTIYF. The CDR3 bases are TGTGCCAGCAGCCAAGATCAAGGGGGAGTCGGAAACACCATATATTTT.

This clone appeared once. At one end the junction does not follow the germline gene, possibly because of a read error. The V call is TRBV11-1, the J call TRBJ2-7, with D maybe TRBD1 (6 bases). The CDR3 runs to 12 residues. Per germline, CDR1 SGHAT and CDR2 FQDESV (reference sequence). The CDR3 nucleotides read TGTGCCAGCAGGAACTCTTGGACAGAGCAAAGCTTC. This translates into CASRNSWTEQSF.

V gene TRBV30 combines with J gene TRBJ2-7; the match to TRBD1 covers 11 bases. J was trimmed by 1 base and V by 8 bases; bases with no gene match: 10. The CDR3 loop spans 15 amino acids. Germline V gives CDR1 GTSNPN, CDR2 SVGIG (reference sequence). CDR3 nucleotides: TGTGCCAGCTCCGGGACAGGGGGGAAATCCTACGAGCAGTACTTC. Translation gives CASSGTGGKSYEQYF.

V gene TRBV2 combines with J gene TRBJ2-3; the D gene is possibly TRBD1 (6 bases). CDR3 size: 15 residues. Trimming took off 6 bases at V and 4 bases at J, with 17 bases between the two ends. CDR1 and CDR2 (germline): SNHLY, FYNNEI. DNA for the CDR3: TGTGCCAGCAGCCCACAGGGTTCTGAGGCAGATACGCAGTATTTT. It translates to CASSPQGSEADTQYF.

J is TRBJ1-2 and V is TRBV6-5; TRBD1 aligns across 8 bases. V dropped 10 bases and J dropped 6; count of bases not matched to a gene: 10. Germline CDR1 and CDR2: MNHEY and SVGAGI. The CDR3 loop spans 13 amino acids. CDR3 in DNA: TGTGCCACAAGGAAGGGACAGGTGGATGGCTACACCTTC. Translated, it gives CATRKGQVDGYTF.

The CDR3 nucleotides read TGTGCCAGCAGCTTACTCGGCGGGGGGGATTACCAAGAGACCCAGTACTTC. Translation: CASSLLGGGDYQETQYF. The chain recombines TRBV7-3 with TRBJ2-5; TRBD2 matches 9 bases. V gave up 2 bases and J gave up 0 bases; unmatched junction bases: 7. Germline lookup yields CDR1 SGHTA and CDR2 FQGTGA. The CDR3 contains 17 residues.

This chain uses TRBV6-5 with TRBJ1-4, with 9 bases that match TRBD1. Trimming at V came to 5 bases and at J to 6 bases, leaving 7 bases not matched to a gene. The CDR3 sequence is 15 residues long. Germline CDR1 and CDR2: MNHEY and SVGAGI. The CDR3 bases are TGTGCCAGCAGTCACACAGGGGGCAAGGATGAAAAACTGTTTTTT. It specifies CASSHTGGKDEKLFF.

The V and J genes are TRBV5-1 and TRBJ2-5; 14 bases line up with TRBD2. Germline values: CDR1 SGHRS, CDR2 YFSETQ. J lost 1 base, V lost 3 bases, and 5 bases had no gene match. This CDR3 has 17 residues. CDR3 in DNA: TGCGCCAGCAGCTGGTCGACTAGCGGGGGGGCCCAAGAGACCCAGTACTTC. Translated, it gives CASSWSTSGGAQETQYF.

V gene TRBV11-2 combines with J gene TRBJ1-1; maybe TRBD1 (5 bases). In germline, CDR1 is SGHAT, CDR2 FQNNGV. The CDR3 spans 14 residues. V shed 2 bases and J shed 6 bases, with 13 bases lying between them. The CDR3 spells CASSLIQGQAEAFF. CDR3 sequence (DNA): TGTGCCAGCAGCTTAATCCAGGGTCAGGCTGAAGCTTTCTTT.

The table lists this clone with a count of one. This chain uses TRBV29-1 with TRBJ2-1, with 7 bases matching TRBD1. The CDR3 spans 10 residues. The J segment lost 14 bases and the V segment lost 5 bases, leaving 6 bases of the junction unmatched. CDR1 and CDR2 from the germline V gene are SQVTM and ANQGSEA. The CDR3 loop is CSVSTGFEFF. CDR3 nucleotides: TGCAGCGTTTCGACAGGGTTTGAGTTCTTC.

This clone occurred a few times. V usage is TRBV4-2 and J usage is TRBJ1-4, with D hard to call. CDR1 and CDR2 from the germline V gene are LGHNA and YNFKEQ. This CDR3 spans 13 amino acids. The ends were cut back, 4 bases at V and 4 bases at J, with 7 bases in the middle. CDR3 amino acids: CASSRAVNEKLFF. The CDR3 DNA follows: TGTGCCAGCAGCCGGGCAGTTAATGAAAAACTGTTTTTT.

This clone has just a few counts. The rearrangement joins TRBV6-4 to TRBJ1-2, with D hard to call. Trimming removed 2 bases at V and 3 bases at J, with 13 bases between. CDR3 length: 15 residues. The germline CDR1 and CDR2 sequences are MRHNA and SNTAGT. CDR3 protein: CASSDARTSYYGYTF. The CDR3 DNA reads as TGTGCCAGCAGTGACGCCCGGACTTCTTACTATGGCTACACCTTC.

The chain is built from TRBV27 and TRBJ2-7, with TRBD1 matching over 7 bases. The CDR3 runs to 16 residues. Germline V gene lookup returns CDR1 MNHEY and CDR2 SMNVEV (reference sequence). V dropped 1 base and J dropped 2; count of bases not matched to a gene: 8. The CDR3 DNA sequence: TGTGCCAGCAGTTTATATGGCAGGGGGAAAACCTACGAGCAGTACTTC. This codes for CASSLYGRGKTYEQYF.

In this sample, this clone turned up once. The chain combines TRBV5-1 with TRBJ2-7; 8 bases align to TRBD2. CDR3 length: 14 amino acids. V gave up 0 bases and J gave up 3 bases; unmatched junction bases: 2. CDR1 SGHRS and CDR2 YFSETQ come from the germline V gene. This CDR3 is CASSLGLAHYEQYF. The DNA of the CDR3 is TGCGCCAGCAGCTTGGGACTAGCGCACTACGAGCAGTACTTC.

The chain employs TRBV5-1 and TRBJ2-1; 10 nucleotides match TRBD2. Germline V gives CDR1 SGHRS, CDR2 YFSETQ. This CDR3 has 15 residues. Trimming took 2 bases from V and 6 from J; bases not matched to a gene: 5. The CDR3 nucleotides are TGCGCCAGCAGCTTCAAGCTAGCGGGAGCCAATGAGCAGTTCTTC. Translation gives CASSFKLAGANEQFF. Combining the CDR3 with reference TRBV5-1 and TRBJ2-1 gives the whole variable domain KAGVTQTPRYLIKTRGQQVTLSCSPISGHRSVSWYQQTPGQGLQFLFEYFSETQRNKGNFPGRFSGRQFSNSRSEMNVSTLELGDSALYLCASSFKLAGANEQFFGPGTRLTVL.

V and J are TRBV14 and TRBJ1-1; D unresolved. The germline V and J ends were trimmed by 0 bases and 5 bases, with 7 bases remaining between them. Germline values: CDR1 SGHDN, CDR2 FVKESK. This CDR3 spans 13 amino acids. CDR3 sequence (DNA): TGTGCCAGCAGCCAAGATACCCAGACTGAAGCTTTCTTT. Its protein is CASSQDTQTEAFF.

The chain employs TRBV20-1 and TRBJ2-3; 10 nucleotides agree with TRBD1. The germline V gene encodes CDR1 DFQATT and CDR2 SNEGSKA (reference sequence). The CDR3 covers 11 residues. V was clipped by 4 bases and J by 9 bases; unmatched bases: 1. The CDR3 here is CSAKGQGTQYF. CDR3 coding DNA: TGCAGTGCTAAGGGACAGGGGACGCAGTATTTT.

The count of this clone is one. The chain uses TRBV5-5 and TRBJ1-2; D may be TRBD1 (6 bases). CDR1 is SGHKS, CDR2 YYEKEE, per germline (reference sequence). Trimming took off 2 bases at V and 8 bases at J, with 19 bases between the two ends. This CDR3 contains 15 residues. Here the CDR3 reads CASSLLAALGGGYTF. The CDR3 DNA reads as TGTGCCAGCAGCTTACTAGCGGCCCTTGGGGGCGGCTACACCTTC. The entire variable domain, with the rest obtained from reference TRBV5-5 and TRBJ1-2, is as follows: DAGVTQSPTHLIKTRGQQVTLRCSPISGHKSVSWYQQVLGQGPQFIFQYYEKEERGRGNFPDRFSARQFPNYSSELNVNALLLGDSALYLCASSLLAALGGGYTFGSGTRLTVV.